The 14 T cell receptor beta chains listed next were all sequenced from one sample in a study of graft-versus-host responses after intestinal transplantation. Some clones are missing from TCRdb's copy, which holds only in-frame ones; the method was immunoSEQ multiplex PCR. The table shows tens of thousands of clones, with roughly 90% occurring only once. Sequenced material: bone marrow, taken around 720 days after intestinal transplantation. These receptors originate from a human patient who received an intestinal transplant, so some T cells may come from the graft donor.

The chain couples TRBV6-6 to TRBJ1-1; the D is unclear. V lost 2 bases, J lost 1 base, and 11 bases lay in between. The CDR3 has 15 amino acids. The germline CDR1 and CDR2 sequences are MNHNY and SVGAGI (reference sequence). The CDR3 nucleotides are TGTGCCAGCAGTTACGAAGGTGCGGGGAACACTGAAGCTTTCTTT. This codes for CASSYEGAGNTEAFF.

The chain links TRBV15 to TRBJ2-5; no firm D call. Germline V gives CDR1 LNHNV, CDR2 YYDKDF (reference sequence). V dropped 3 bases and J dropped 5 bases, with 10 bases sitting between them. This CDR3 has 13 residues. CDR3 protein: CATSSFQLETQYF. CDR3 bases: TGTGCCACCAGCAGCTTCCAACTCGAGACCCAGTACTTC.

This clone was counted a single time. The J gene is TRBJ1-2, the V gene TRBV10-3; D call uncertain. Trimming left V 6 bases short and J 4 bases short, with 15 bases between. CDR1 and CDR2 (germline): ENHRY, SYGVKD. The CDR3 is made up of 14 amino acids. CDR3 sequence reads: CAIRSLGQLYGYTF. In DNA form, the CDR3 reads TGTGCCATCAGATCCCTCGGGCAGCTCTATGGCTACACCTTC.

The chain recombines TRBV14 with TRBJ1-1, with unresolved D. Deletions cut 0 bases from V and 10 bases from J, with 18 bases between. The CDR3 is 15 residues long. Per germline, CDR1 SGHDN and CDR2 FVKESK. CDR3: CASSQDSPPHDGAFF. The CDR3 DNA is TGTGCCAGCAGCCAAGATTCCCCCCCGCATGATGGAGCTTTCTTT.

The rearrangement uses TRBV5-5 and TRBJ1-5, with a weak D call TRBD1 (5 bases). The CDR3 extends over 14 amino acids. Germline CDR1 reads SGHKS; CDR2 reads YYEKEE (reference sequence). V dropped 3 bases and J dropped 2 bases, with 9 bases sitting between them. In nucleotides, the CDR3 is TGTGCCAGCAGCTCCGGACAAGGCAATCAGCCCCAGCATTTT. This translates into CASSSGQGNQPQHF.

V gene TRBV5-4 combines with J gene TRBJ2-1; 8 nucleotides agree with TRBD2. There are 15 residues in the CDR3. In germline, CDR1 is SGHNT, CDR2 YYREEE (reference sequence). V was clipped by 4 bases and J by 8 bases; unmatched bases: 11. CDR3 loop: CASSKRSGGVDEQFF. The DNA for the CDR3 is TGTGCCAGCAGCAAACGGTCGGGAGGGGTTGATGAGCAGTTCTTC.

A word on this clone: Germline and junction disagree at one end, which may indicate a read error. The chain recombines TRBV9 with TRBJ1-4; possible D gene TRBD1, 5 bases. Per germline, CDR1 SGDLS and CDR2 YYNGEE. This CDR3 has 14 residues. CDR3 in DNA: TGTACCAGCAGCGGCGGGACGGCAAATGAAAAACTGTTTTTT. It specifies CTSSGGTANEKLFF.

The CDR3 spells CSSPGGGEGYTF. The CDR3 region has the DNA TGCAGCTCCCCGGGGGGGGGCGAAGGCTACACCTTC. The gene calls are TRBV29-1 and TRBJ1-2; TRBD1 is a possible D gene (6 bases). This CDR3 is 12 amino acids long. The V end was cut by 8 bases, the J end by 8 bases, with 18 bases between. Germline CDR1 is SQVTM and CDR2 is ANQGSEA.

The DNA for the CDR3 is TGTGCCAGCAGCTCCTTCCCAGGGGGTTACACCTTC. Translating gives CASSSFPGGYTF. The chain recombines TRBV7-2 with TRBJ1-2, with 7 nucleotides matching TRBD1. The junction had 7 bases not matched to a gene; V was cut back by 4 bases and J by 11 bases. The CDR3 is made up of 12 amino acids. Per germline, CDR1 SGHTA and CDR2 FQGNSA.

The gene calls are TRBV15 and TRBJ1-1; D perhaps matches TRBD1 (5 bases). The CDR3 is made up of 13 amino acids. Germline CDR1 reads LNHNV; CDR2 reads YYDKDF (reference sequence). V gave up 3 bases and J gave up 3 bases, with 8 bases separating them. CDR3 region: CATSRGGYTEAFF. CDR3 nucleotide sequence: TGTGCCACCAGCAGGGGGGGGTACACTGAAGCTTTCTTT.

The genes are TRBV7-9 and TRBJ2-1; 10 bases are shared with TRBD2. CDR3 length equals 18 residues. The trim removed 4 bases at V and 1 base at J, leaving 10 bases unmatched. Germline lookup yields CDR1 SEHNR and CDR2 FQNEAQ (reference sequence). CDR3 region: CASSSGGASGSSYNEQFF. The CDR3 nucleotides are TGTGCCAGCAGCTCGGGAGGAGCTAGCGGGAGTTCCTACAATGAGCAGTTCTTC. The full variable domain, completed using reference TRBV7-9 and TRBJ2-1, is DTGVSQNPRHKITKRGQNVTFRCDPISEHNRLYWYRQTLGQGPEFLTYFQNEAQLEKSRLLSDRFSAERPKGSFSTLEIQRTEQGDSAMYLCASSSGGASGSSYNEQFFGPGTRLTVL.

This clone came up once. The chain is built from TRBV5-1 and TRBJ2-3, with 7 positions matching TRBD1. Germline V lookup: CDR1 SGHRS, CDR2 YFSETQ. Trimming removed 0 bases from V and 4 bases from J; junction bases left unmatched: 8. The length of the CDR3 is 16 residues. The CDR3 sequence: CASSLVVDRVADTQYF. CDR3 nucleotides: TGCGCCAGCAGCTTGGTGGTTGACAGGGTGGCAGATACGCAGTATTTT. The variable domain in full, completed from reference TRBV5-1 and TRBJ2-3, reads KAGVTQTPRYLIKTRGQQVTLSCSPISGHRSVSWYQQTPGQGLQFLFEYFSETQRNKGNFPGRFSGRQFSNSRSEMNVSTLELGDSALYLCASSLVVDRVADTQYFGPGTRLTVL.

The genes are TRBV27 and TRBJ1-2, with 9 nucleotides matching TRBD1. Trimming took 4 bases from V and 3 from J; bases not matched to a gene: 6. The CDR3 is 15 amino acids. Germline V gene data show CDR1 as MNHEY and CDR2 as SMNVEV (reference sequence). CDR3 DNA: TGTGCCAGCAGTTCGACAGGGGGGGACTACTATGGCTACACCTTC. The encoded protein is CASSSTGGDYYGYTF.

This chain connects TRBV6-5 to TRBJ2-3; D uncertain. CDR3 size: 13 residues. The ends were cut back, 5 bases at V and 4 bases at J, with 10 bases in the middle. Germline-derived CDR1 and CDR2 are MNHEY and SVGAGI. CDR3 loop: CASSPSTADTQYF. The CDR3 DNA sequence: TGTGCCAGCAGTCCGTCGACGGCAGATACGCAGTATTTT.